This T cell receptor beta chain derives from a study of CD8 T cells in ankylosing spondylitis. Study-level points and caveats: About 8 highly homologous variants formed a TCR beta motif that appeared characteristic of ankylosing spondylitis blood. Some motif variants had been reported before (in reactive arthritis synovial fluid and blood).

Molecular-barcoded quantitative 5'-RACE produced these TCR beta libraries. TCRdb independently ran MiXCR on the 5' RACE reads; one entry per CDR3 protein. Counted here are 350,000 or so distinct CDR3 sequences, around 15% occurring once; the ten biggest clones make up around 0.99%. With regard to this clonotype: Its antigen is currently unknown.

In germline, CDR1 is MNHEY, CDR2 SVGEGT. This CDR3 is built from 14 residues. The trim removed 5 bases at V and 9 bases at J, leaving 9 bases unmatched. Sequenced material: blood, either unsorted or a sorted T cell fraction (not recorded which). The chain is built from TRBV6-2 or TRBV6-3 and TRBJ2-3, with 9 bases fitting TRBD2. This receptor was identified in a male donor with ankylosing spondylitis or in good health (not recorded which). The CDR3 loop is CASSQSGGSKTQYF. The CDR3 nucleotides are TGTGCCAGCAGTCAAAGCGGGGGGTCGAAAACGCAGTATTTT.